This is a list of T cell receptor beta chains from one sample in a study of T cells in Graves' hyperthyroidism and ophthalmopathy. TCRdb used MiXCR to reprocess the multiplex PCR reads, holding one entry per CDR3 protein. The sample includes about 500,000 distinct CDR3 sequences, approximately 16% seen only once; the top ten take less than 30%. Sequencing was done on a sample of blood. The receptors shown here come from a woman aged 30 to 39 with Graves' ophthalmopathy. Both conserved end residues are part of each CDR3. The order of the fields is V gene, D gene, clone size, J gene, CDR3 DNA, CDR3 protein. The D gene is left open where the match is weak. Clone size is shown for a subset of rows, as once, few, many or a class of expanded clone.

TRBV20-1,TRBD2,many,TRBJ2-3,TGCAGTGCTATGGGCGGCGGGAGAACAGATACGCAGTATTTT,CSAMGGGRTDTQYF
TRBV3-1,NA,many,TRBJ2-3,TGTGCCAGCAGTTCCCGAGGAGATACGCAGTATTTT,CASSSRGDTQYF
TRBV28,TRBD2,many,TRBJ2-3,TGTGCCAGCAGTTTCGGACTAGCGGGCACAGATACGCAGTATTTT,CASSFGLAGTDTQYF
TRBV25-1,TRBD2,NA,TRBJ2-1,TGTGCCAGCAGTGAATATATTTCTAGCGGAAATGAGCAGTTCTTC,CASSEYISSGNEQFF
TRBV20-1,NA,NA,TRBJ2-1,TGCAGTGCCGAGAGAACCGGGAGATCCTACAATGAGCAGTTCTTC,CSAERTGRSYNEQFF
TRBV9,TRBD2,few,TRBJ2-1,TGTGCCAGCAGCCCGACTAGCGGAGCTCACAATGAGCAGTTCTTC,CASSPTSGAHNEQFF
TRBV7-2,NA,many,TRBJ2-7,TGTGCCAGCAGCTTAAGGGTGCAAGGGTACGAGCAGTACTTC,CASSLRVQGYEQYF
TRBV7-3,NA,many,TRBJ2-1,TGTGCCAGCAGCTCGCGGGAAAGTGAGCAGTTCTTC,CASSSRESEQFF
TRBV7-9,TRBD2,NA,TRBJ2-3,TGTGCCAGCAGCCTCACTAGCGGGAACACAGATACGCAGTATTTT,CASSLTSGNTDTQYF
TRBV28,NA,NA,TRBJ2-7,TGTGCCAGCAGTGGAGCAGCTTCCTACGAGCAGTGCTTC,CASSGAASYEQCF
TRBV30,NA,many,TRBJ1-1,TGTGCCTGGAGTTTCGGCGTGAACACTGAAGCTTTCTTT,CAWSFGVNTEAFF
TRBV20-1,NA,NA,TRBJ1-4,TGCAGTGCCGATGGGGCGGCAACTAATGAAAAACTGTTTTTT,CSADGAATNEKLFF
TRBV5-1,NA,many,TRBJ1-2,TGCGCCAGCAGCCCGGAGGGAGACGGCTATGGCTACACCTTC,CASSPEGDGYGYTF
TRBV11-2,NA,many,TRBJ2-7,TGTGCCAGCAGCTTAGATGGAATTCTAACCTACGAGCAGTACTTC,CASSLDGILTYEQYF
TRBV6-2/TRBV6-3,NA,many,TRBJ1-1,TGTGCCAGCAGAAAGACAGGAAACACTGAAGCTTTCTTT,CASRKTGNTEAFF
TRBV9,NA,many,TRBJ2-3,TGTGCCAGCAGCGTAGCGGCGAGCACAGATACGCAGTATTTT,CASSVAASTDTQYF
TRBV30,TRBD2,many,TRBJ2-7,TGTGCCTGGAGTGTCTCCGGGTCTAGCGGAGACTACGAGCAGTACTTC,CAWSVSGSSGDYEQYF
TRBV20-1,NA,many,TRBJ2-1,TGCAGTGCTAGAGAGGGGATTTACAATGAGCAGTTCTTC,CSAREGIYNEQFF
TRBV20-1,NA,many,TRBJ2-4,TGCAGTGCTAGCCCAGGGAACATTCAGTACTTC,CSASPGNIQYF
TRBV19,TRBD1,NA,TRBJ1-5,TGTGCCAGTAGTGGGGGACAGCGTAATCAGCCCCAGCATTTT,CASSGGQRNQPQHF
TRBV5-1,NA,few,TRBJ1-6,TGCGCCAGCAGCTTGGACCTACAGGGTTATAATTCACCCCTCCACTTT,CASSLDLQGYNSPLHF